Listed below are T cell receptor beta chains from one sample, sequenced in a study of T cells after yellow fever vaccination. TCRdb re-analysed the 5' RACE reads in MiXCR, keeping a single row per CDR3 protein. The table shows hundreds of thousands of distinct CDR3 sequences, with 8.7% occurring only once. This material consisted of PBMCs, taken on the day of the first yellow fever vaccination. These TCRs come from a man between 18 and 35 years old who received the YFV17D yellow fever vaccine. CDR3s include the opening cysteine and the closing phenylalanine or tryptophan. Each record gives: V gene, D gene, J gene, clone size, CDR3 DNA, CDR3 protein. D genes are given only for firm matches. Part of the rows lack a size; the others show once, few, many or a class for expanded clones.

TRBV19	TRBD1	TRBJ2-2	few	TGTGCCAGTACCCTAGCAGGGGGCCAAGGCACCGGGGAGCTGTTTTTT	CASTLAGGQGTGELFF
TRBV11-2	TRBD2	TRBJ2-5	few	TGTGCCAGCAGCTCCCGGCTAGCGGGAAGGGAGACCCAGTACTTC	CASSSRLAGRETQYF
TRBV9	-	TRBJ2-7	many	TGTGCCAGCAGCGTAGTGGCAGGTGCCACCTACGAGCAGTACTTC	CASSVVAGATYEQYF
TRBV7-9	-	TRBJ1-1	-	TGTGCCAGCAGCTTTGAGGGTAACACTGAAGCTTTCTTT	CASSFEGNTEAFF
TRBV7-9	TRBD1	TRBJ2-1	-	TGTGCCAGCAGCTTAGCTCAGACAGGGTTGAACAATGAGCAGTTCTTC	CASSLAQTGLNNEQFF
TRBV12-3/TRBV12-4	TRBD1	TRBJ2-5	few	TGTGCCAGCAGTTCCCCGGGACAGGGGGACGAGACCCAGTACTTC	CASSSPGQGDETQYF
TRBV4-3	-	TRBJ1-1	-	TGCGCCAGCAGCCAAGAGATCCGATACCGGAACACTGAAGCTTTCTTT	CASSQEIRYRNTEAFF
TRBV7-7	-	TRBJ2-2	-	TGTGCTAGCAGCTTAAGGGGGGCGAGTGTTACCGGGGAGCTGTTTTTT	CASSLRGASVTGELFF
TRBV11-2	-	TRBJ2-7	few	TGTGCCAGCAGCTCCATAAGGAGGTACGAGCAGTACTTC	CASSSIRRYEQYF
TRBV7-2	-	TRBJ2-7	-	TGTGCCAGCAGCCCCCTGGCAGGGAGCTTCGAGCAGTACTTC	CASSPLAGSFEQYF
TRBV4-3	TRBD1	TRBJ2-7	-	TGCGCCAGCAGCCTCGCACGGGACAGGAGCTACGAGCAGTACTTC	CASSLARDRSYEQYF